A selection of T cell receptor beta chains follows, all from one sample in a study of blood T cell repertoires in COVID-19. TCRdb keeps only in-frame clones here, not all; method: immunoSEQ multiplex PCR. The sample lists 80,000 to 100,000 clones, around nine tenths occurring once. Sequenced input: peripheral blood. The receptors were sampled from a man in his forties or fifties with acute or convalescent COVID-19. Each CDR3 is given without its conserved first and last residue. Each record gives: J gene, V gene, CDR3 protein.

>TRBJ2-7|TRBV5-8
ASTRGVYSYEQY
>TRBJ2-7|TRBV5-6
ASSPGGYEQY
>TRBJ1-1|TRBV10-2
ASREGWTGGLNTEAF
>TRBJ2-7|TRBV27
ASSSRLAGVYEQY
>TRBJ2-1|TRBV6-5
ASSPDRAPYNEQF
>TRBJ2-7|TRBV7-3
ASSLMKAGAYEQY
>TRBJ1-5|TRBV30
AYTTGANQPQH
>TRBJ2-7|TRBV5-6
ASSPDSGEIYEQY
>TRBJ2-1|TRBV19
ASTRFGGAGGASEQF
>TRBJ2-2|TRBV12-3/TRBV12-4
ASSLSAGELF